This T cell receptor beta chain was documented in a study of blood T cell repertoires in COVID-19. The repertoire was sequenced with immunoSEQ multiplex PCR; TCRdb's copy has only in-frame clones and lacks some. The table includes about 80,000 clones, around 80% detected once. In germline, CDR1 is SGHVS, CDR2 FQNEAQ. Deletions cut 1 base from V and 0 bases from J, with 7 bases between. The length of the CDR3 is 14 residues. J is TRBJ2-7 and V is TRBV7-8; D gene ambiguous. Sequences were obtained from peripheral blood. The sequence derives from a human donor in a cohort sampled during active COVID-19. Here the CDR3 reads CASSLGRFSYEQYF. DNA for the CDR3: TGTGCCAGCAGCTTAGGCAGGTTCTCCTACGAGCAGTACTTC.